This entry is about one T cell receptor beta chain. The specificity of this receptor is unknown. Qualities for individual bases were not recorded, and no much larger clone is one base off. The immunoSEQ Assay, a bias-controlled multiplex PCR, was used to amplify TCRbeta CDR3 regions from genomic DNA. The original pipeline was this. Within the assay, amplification of reference gene primers was used to estimate how many nucleated cells each sample contained. To quantify the absolute abundance of each unique TCRbeta CDR3 rearrangement, sequence reads were collapsed and filtered. Productive Simpson clonality was computed per sample as the square root of Simpson's diversity index over productive rearrangements. TCRdb holds this immuneACCESS table with in-frame rearrangements only. Some clones are missing; in checked studies, unresolved V genes explain under half, and the rest has no known cause. The DNA was the basis for D and trimming; V, J and clone size are from that table. Across this sample there are 35,000 or so clones, with 90% seen only once. Of the sample, around 5% falls within the top ten clones.

Collaborating institutions collected whole blood in K2EDTA tubes following their own protocols. For TCRbeta analysis, collaborators shipped samples in one of three forms: frozen whole blood, isolated PBMCs, or DNA extracted from either of those sample types. This record belongs to a study of blood T cell repertoires in COVID-19 (TCRdb year 2020). Some background on the complete study: The collaborator samples originated in the United States, Italy and Spain and spanned the acute and convalescent phases of COVID-19. The material from the prospective study consisted of cDNA or gDNA derived from T cells, B-cell-depleted T cells, or PBMCs. Subjects who had been exposed to COVID-19, were actively infected with it, or had recovered from it provided the deeply sampled blood TCRbeta repertoires that made up the dataset. The repertoires were released in a freely available public database intended as a resource for research on the immune response to SARS-CoV-2. Samples came from the ongoing ImmuneRACE study (first 160 participants) plus 1,254 subjects from 6 global collaborators. A de-identified subject ID, COVID-19 status, age in years and sex were almost always included in the sample metadata. Where available, HLA class I and class II types were obtained from metadata supplied by the sample provider rather than from assay-based typing.

The study at large found these results: Clinical and demographic metadata were provided uncurated, with the amount varying by source and participant.

The germline V end is reduced by 0 bases and the J end by 0 bases; junction bases left unmatched: 14. The cysteine opens and the phenylalanine closes a CDR3 of 18 amino acids. The sequence is cut down to CDR3 DNA, 54 bases in frame from base 1. For CDR1 and CDR2, the germline V gene (reference sequence) lists GTSNPN and SVGIG. The chain employs TRBV30 and TRBJ2-7; TRBD2 matches 7 bases in the middle. This TCR came from a human donor in a cohort sampled during active COVID-19. The sequenced sample was peripheral blood. DNA sequence: TGTGCCTGGAGTGTAGTAAGGGCTAGCGGTTGGGGCTCCTACGAGCAGTACTTC. Its translation is CAWSVVRASGWGSYEQYF.